The 11 T cell receptor beta chains below were found in one sample sequenced in a study of blood T cell repertoires in COVID-19. Clones were read by immunoSEQ multiplex PCR, and TCRdb kept only the in-frame ones, dropping some. The sample records fewer than 250,000 clones, 80% to 95% being singletons. The sequencing input was peripheral blood. The receptors shown here come from a man aged 60 to 69 with COVID-19, enrolled during active disease.

This chain uses TRBV15 with TRBJ1-5; 9 bases are a match to TRBD1. CDR1 is LNHNV, CDR2 YYDKDF, per germline (reference sequence). The junction had 8 bases not matched to a gene; V was cut back by 0 bases and J by 5 bases. This CDR3 comprises 17 residues. CDR3 sequence (DNA): TGTGCCACCAGCAGAGATCCCCAGACAGGGGGTTATCAGCCCCAGCATTTT. It yields the protein CATSRDPQTGGYQPQHF.

The chain couples TRBV5-1 to TRBJ1-4; 9 bases align to TRBD1. V lost 4 bases to trimming and J lost 8 bases; unmatched junction nucleotides: 9. This CDR3 has 15 amino acids. Germline values: CDR1 SGHRS, CDR2 YFSETQ. Written as DNA, the CDR3 is TGCGCCAGCAGCCAGGGACAGGGCAAGGGCGAAAAACTGTTTTTT. Translated, it gives CASSQGQGKGEKLFF.

The rearrangement links TRBV28 to TRBJ2-2; the D is unclear. V was cut by 1 base and J by 0 bases, with 3 bases left in between. Looked up from germline, CDR1 is MDHEN and CDR2 is SYDVKM. The CDR3 runs to 14 residues. The CDR3, as DNA: TGTGCCAGCAGTTTATTCACGAACACCGGGGAGCTGTTTTTT. This translates into CASSLFTNTGELFF.

This chain joins TRBV2 and TRBJ2-2; D may be TRBD1 (6 bases). Germline V gives CDR1 SNHLY, CDR2 FYNNEI. The CDR3 spans 15 residues. The germline V and J ends were trimmed by 6 bases and 4 bases, with 15 bases remaining between them. The CDR3, as DNA: TGTGCCAGCAGCCGGACAGAGGGCCCCACCGGGGAGCTGTTTTTT. Protein sequence: CASSRTEGPTGELFF. The variable domain in full, with the rest retrieved from reference TRBV2 and TRBJ2-2, is EPEVTQTPSHQVTQMGQEVILRCVPISNHLYFYWYRQILGQKVEFLVSFYNNEISEKSEIFDDQFSVERPDGSNFTLKIRSTKLEDSAMYFCASSRTEGPTGELFFGEGSRLTVL.

The chain links TRBV30 to TRBJ1-2; weak D call: TRBD1 (5 bases). The CDR3 is 14 residues long. Germline loops: CDR1 GTSNPN, CDR2 SVGIG (reference sequence). V lost 0 bases to trimming and J lost 2 bases, with 10 bases between them. The CDR3 loop is CAWSVSRVNYGYTF. The CDR3 region has the DNA TGTGCCTGGAGTGTAAGCAGGGTGAACTATGGCTACACCTTC.

This chain uses TRBV19 with TRBJ1-5; 7 bases are a match to TRBD1. Looked up from germline, CDR1 is LNHDA and CDR2 is SQIVND (reference sequence). This CDR3 is built from 17 residues. The junction had 16 bases not matched to a gene; V was cut back by 11 bases and J by 0 bases. The DNA for the CDR3 is TGTGCCTCCAAGGGGGCCAAGGGGACAACTAGCAATCAGCCCCAGCATTTT. It codes for CASKGAKGTTSNQPQHF.

The chain uses TRBV19 and TRBJ1-3; D gene ambiguous. This CDR3 contains 16 residues. The germline V gene has CDR1 LNHDA and CDR2 SQIVND (reference sequence). V gave up 1 base and J gave up 0 bases, with 10 bases separating them. The CDR3 DNA follows: TGTGCCAGTAGTATAGCCCGACGGGTCTCTGGAAACACCATATATTTT. Amino acid sequence: CASSIARRVSGNTIYF.

The CDR3 DNA reads as TGTGCCAGCAGGGTACCAGGGCTCCCCCAGCATTTT. This translates into CASRVPGLPQHF. The chain links TRBV6-5 to TRBJ1-5; a possible D gene is TRBD1 (5 bases). V was shortened by 6 bases and J by 10 bases, with 13 bases between the two germline ends. The germline gives CDR1 MNHEY, CDR2 SVGAGI. This CDR3 has 12 residues.

This chain connects TRBV19 to TRBJ1-2, with TRBD1 matching 7 bases. V shed 4 bases and J 3 bases; nucleotides not matched to a gene: 8. CDR3 size: 15 residues. CDR1 is LNHDA and CDR2 is SQIVND in the germline V gene (reference sequence). This CDR3 reads CASSSYEGAYYGYTF. The DNA for the CDR3 is TGTGCCAGTAGTAGCTACGAGGGGGCCTACTATGGCTACACCTTC.

This sequence joins TRBV27 and TRBJ1-3, with a possible D match to TRBD1 (5 bases). Trimming cost V 4 bases and J 7 bases, with 20 bases left between them. The CDR3 totals 16 residues. Germline CDR1 MNHEY, CDR2 SMNVEV (reference sequence). In nucleotides, the CDR3 is TGTGCCAGCAGTTCCCTTTACGGGGGGTATGTGAACACCATATATTTT. It encodes CASSSLYGGYVNTIYF.

The rearrangement joins TRBV9 to TRBJ2-1; the match to TRBD2 covers 9 bases. Germline V gives CDR1 SGDLS, CDR2 YYNGEE. CDR3 length: 15 amino acids. J lost 12 bases, V lost 7 bases, and 17 bases had no gene match. CDR3 loop: CASDPGASGAATQFF. CDR3 nucleotides: TGTGCCAGCGACCCGGGGGCTAGCGGGGCCGCTACGCAGTTCTTC.